Included here is one T cell receptor (beta chain) sequence, with context. Its cognate antigen is unknown. These data originate in a study of cytomegalovirus exposure and HLA in healthy donors. Primers included in the PCR were 60 Vbeta and 13 Jbeta primers. In the authors' methods: An analysis performed later counted 70 million to 90 million unique TCR beta chains (roughly 9.9 million of them shared). Here immunoSEQ multiplex PCR was the method, and the copy in TCRdb shows in-frame clones only, minus some. The D gene and trimming were derived from the DNA, and the V and J assignments and clone size from that table. Of roughly 130,000 clones listed, more than 80% are singletons. Notes on the study in general: Many donors carried some public TCRs, although rarity characterized most TCR sequences. As a later analysis revealed, most CMV-associated TCR beta chains appeared HLA-restricted. Researchers catalogued 150 or so TCR beta chains as cytomegalovirus-associated.

This CDR3 comprises 13 residues. Germline values: CDR1 LNHDA, CDR2 SQIVND (reference sequence). With 6 bases removed from V and 1 base from J, the gap between germline ends came to 9 bases. This TCR was recovered from a male donor in good health and CMV-seronegative. Sample: PBMCs. The chain is built from TRBV19 and TRBJ1-1; D remains ambiguous. The CDR3 nucleotides are TGTGCCAGTAGACGACATTCGAACACTGAAGCTTTCTTT. Its protein is CASRRHSNTEAFF. The variable domain in full, with the rest retrieved from reference TRBV19 and TRBJ1-1, is DGGITQSPKYLFRKEGQNVTLSCEQNLNHDAMYWYRQDPGQGLRLIYYSQIVNDFQKGDIAEGYSVSREKKESFPLTVTSAQKNPTAFYLCASRRHSNTEAFFGQGTRLTVV.